Sequencing of this T cell receptor (beta chain) was carried out in a study of T cell responses to AZD1222 COVID-19 vaccine. Study outcomes and limitations: Among those given AZD1222, only 5 to 7 were seropositive at baseline.

Germline V gene lookup returns CDR1 KGHDR and CDR2 SFDVKD. CDR3 length: 12 amino acids. V shed 4 bases and J shed 7 bases, with 7 bases lying between them. The protocol was immunoSEQ multiplex PCR, while the TCRdb copy is restricted to in-frame clones and leaves out a portion. The data hold some 200,000 clones, with 85% to 95% observed a single time. On this clone itself: Antigen specificity is unknown.

The chain recombines TRBV24-1 with TRBJ1-5; D is unresolved. The source is an adult in good health. The specimen comprised peripheral blood, sampled on day 0 of AZD1222 vaccination. The CDR3 nucleotides are TGTGCCACCAGTGACGGACTGCAGCCCCAGCATTTT. Protein product: CATSDGLQPQHF.